Below, 20 T cell receptor beta chains from the same sample are listed, as sequenced in a study of technical replicates of blood from a handful of donors. Clones were read by immunoSEQ multiplex PCR, and TCRdb kept only the in-frame ones, dropping some. The sample yields roughly 62,000 clones, 75% to 95% seen once. Sequencing was done on a sample of PBMCs. Every receptor here comes from a human donor in good health. Some clones in this sample may be carry-over from other donors' samples.

The chain is built from TRBV11-2 and TRBJ2-7; 7 bases fit TRBD2. This CDR3 region has 15 residues. V dropped 4 bases and J dropped 5; count of bases not matched to a gene: 11. The germline CDR1 and CDR2 sequences are SGHAT and FQNNGV. The CDR3, as DNA: TGTGCCAGCAGCTGGGGAGGGGCGTCGGGGGACGAGCAGTACTTC. Residues: CASSWGGASGDEQYF. Full variable domain (rest looked up from reference TRBV11-2 and TRBJ2-7): EAGVAQSPRYKIIEKRQSVAFWCNPISGHATLYWYQQILGQGPKLLIQFQNNGVVDDSQLPKDRFSAERLKGVDSTLKIQPAKLEDSAVYLCASSWGGASGDEQYFGPGTRLTVT.

The rearrangement joins TRBV28 to TRBJ2-7; TRBD1 aligns across 7 bases. The CDR3 length is 16 residues. The junction had 14 bases not matched to a gene; V was cut back by 5 bases and J by 4 bases. Germline V lookup: CDR1 MDHEN, CDR2 SYDVKM. The CDR3 region has the DNA TGTGCCAGCAGTCCACCGCGACAGGGCGGAATGTACGAGCAGTACTTC. Encoded protein: CASSPPRQGGMYEQYF. The full variable domain, its missing parts supplied by reference TRBV28 and TRBJ2-7, is DVKVTQSSRYLVKRTGEKVFLECVQDMDHENMFWYRQDPGLGLRLIYFSYDVKMKEKGDIPEGYSVSREKKERFSLILESASTNQTSMYLCASSPPRQGGMYEQYFGPGTRLTVT.

The V and J genes are TRBV5-4 and TRBJ2-5; 8 nucleotides line up with TRBD2. The V gene's germline CDR1 is SGHNT and CDR2 YYREEE (reference sequence). The CDR3 is 14 residues long. Trimming cost V 4 bases and J 5 bases; bases outside gene matches: 7. CDR3 sequence (DNA): TGTGCCAGCAGCCGGGGGGGGGCTCGGGAGACCCAGTACTTC. It yields the protein CASSRGGARETQYF.

J is TRBJ2-2 and V is TRBV4-1; 14 bases agree with TRBD2. V lost 1 base and J lost 8; bases outside the gene matches: 6. Germline CDR1 MGHRA, CDR2 YSYEKL. The CDR3 covers 17 residues. The CDR3 loop is CASSQARLAGGAGELFF. The CDR3 DNA reads as TGCGCCAGCAGCCAAGCCCGACTAGCGGGAGGGGCTGGGGAGCTGTTTTTT.

The rearrangement joins TRBV7-2 to TRBJ2-3; 15 bases agree with TRBD2. Germline loops: CDR1 SGHTA, CDR2 FQGNSA. V lost 6 bases, J lost 6 bases, and 13 bases stayed unmatched. This CDR3 is built from 18 residues. The CDR3 nucleotides read TGTGCCAGCAGAGCTGGGACTAGCGGGGGGCCATGGACGGATACGCAGTATTTT. The encoded protein is CASRAGTSGGPWTDTQYF.

The genes are TRBV9 and TRBJ2-7; 13 positions agree with TRBD2. Germline trimming cut 9 bases from V and 12 bases from J; bases unmatched to any gene: 18. CDR3 length: 15 residues. Germline CDR1 SGDLS, CDR2 YYNGEE. This CDR3 reads CATISGTSGVLLAYF. CDR3 nucleotide sequence: TGTGCCACCATCTCCGGGACTAGCGGGGTACTCCTGGCGTACTTC.

V and J are TRBV5-5 and TRBJ2-5; 9 nucleotides agree with TRBD1. CDR1 and CDR2 from the germline V gene are SGHKS and YYEKEE (reference sequence). The CDR3 spans 14 residues. V trimming: 4 bases; J trimming: 5 bases; junction bases outside the gene matches: 6. The CDR3 nucleotides read TGTGCCAGCAGCGTAAGACAGGGGGGCGAGACCCAGTACTTC. As protein: CASSVRQGGETQYF.

This rearrangement joins TRBV4-1 to TRBJ1-1, with 7 bases lining up with TRBD1. Trimming at V came to 3 bases and at J to 7 bases, leaving 5 bases not matched to a gene. CDR3 length: 13 amino acids. The V gene's germline CDR1 is MGHRA and CDR2 YSYEKL. Here the CDR3 reads CASSQRDSYEAFF. The CDR3 DNA follows: TGCGCCAGCAGCCAGAGGGACAGTTATGAAGCTTTCTTT.

CDR3: CASSFGLAGANIQYF. The CDR3, as DNA: TGTGCCAGCAGTTTCGGACTAGCGGGAGCTAACATTCAGTACTTC. V is TRBV6-5 and J is TRBJ2-4, with 13 bases aligning to TRBD2. The CDR3 totals 15 residues. Germline CDR1 and CDR2: MNHEY and SVGAGI. V trimming: 4 bases; J trimming: 7 bases; junction bases outside the gene matches: 4.

The rearrangement joins TRBV7-6 to TRBJ2-1; 11 bases line up with TRBD2. From germline, CDR1 is SGHVS and CDR2 FNYEAQ. V lost 5 bases and J lost 4; bases outside the gene matches: 4. The CDR3 covers 15 residues. The chain's CDR3 is CASSTLAGGYNEQFF. The CDR3 coding sequence is TGTGCCAGCAGCACCCTAGCGGGAGGTTACAATGAGCAGTTCTTC. Together with reference TRBV7-6 and TRBJ2-1, the CDR3 gives the full variable domain: GAGVSQSPRYKVTKRGQDVALRCDPISGHVSLYWYRQALGQGPEFLTYFNYEAQQDKSGLPNDRFSAERPEGSISTLTIQRTEQRDSAMYRCASSTLAGGYNEQFFGPGTRLTVL.

The chain uses TRBV5-5 and TRBJ1-1, with D possibly being TRBD1 (5 bases). The CDR3 length is 13 residues. V lost 2 bases and J 3 bases, leaving 8 bases between the germline ends. CDR1 SGHKS and CDR2 YYEKEE come from the germline V gene (reference sequence). The CDR3 DNA is TGTGCCAGCAGCTTCGGGGGTGACACTGAAGCTTTCTTT. Amino acid sequence: CASSFGGDTEAFF.

The chain uses TRBV6-1 and TRBJ1-4; 7 nucleotides align to TRBD1. This CDR3 spans 14 amino acids. The germline CDR1 and CDR2 sequences are MNHNS and SASEGT. Losses at the gene ends were 6 bases for V and 4 bases for J; bases not matched to a gene: 5. In DNA form, the CDR3 reads TGTGCCAGCAGCGCCGGGACAGTTAATGAAAAACTGTTTTTT. Its translation: CASSAGTVNEKLFF.

The J gene is TRBJ2-5, the V gene TRBV5-6, with 8 nucleotides matching TRBD1. With 7 bases clipped from V and 4 bases from J, the junction kept 6 bases outside the gene matches. Germline V gene data show CDR1 as SGHDT and CDR2 as YYEEEE. There are 13 residues in the CDR3. CDR3 in DNA: TGTGCCAGCGCGCAGGGGGCAGGAGAGACCCAGTACTTC. Amino acid sequence: CASAQGAGETQYF.

This chain links TRBV18 with TRBJ1-2, with 11 bases that match TRBD1. After removal of 0 bases from V and 5 bases from J, the junction contained 2 bases not matched to a gene. Germline CDR1 reads KGHSH; CDR2 reads LQKENI. The length of the CDR3 is 15 residues. The CDR3 DNA reads as TGTGCCAGCTCACCACCGGGACAGGGGGTATATGGCTACACCTTC. Protein product: CASSPPGQGVYGYTF.

The J gene is TRBJ1-6, the V gene TRBV19, with D tentatively TRBD1 (6 bases). The V gene lost 3 bases and the J gene lost 7 bases, with 10 bases spanning the gap. CDR3 length equals 14 residues. Germline lookup yields CDR1 LNHDA and CDR2 SQIVND (reference sequence). The CDR3 here is CASSIQGLNSPLHF. The CDR3 DNA sequence: TGTGCCAGTAGTATTCAGGGGTTAAATTCACCCCTCCACTTT.

With respect to this clone: The same CDR3 can be traced to other DNA sequences in this sample. The CDR3 protein is CASSDGASSTDTQYF. CDR3 nucleotide sequence: TGTGCCAGCAGTGACGGGGCGTCCTCCACAGATACGCAGTATTTT. This sequence joins TRBV6-4 and TRBJ2-3; the D gene is possibly TRBD1 (5 bases). The CDR3 contains 15 residues. Germline V gene sequence: CDR1 MRHNA, CDR2 SNTAGT. V dropped 2 bases and J dropped 2 bases, with 11 bases sitting between them.

The rearrangement links TRBV6-6 to TRBJ2-6; the D is unclear. The V end was cut by 2 bases, the J end by 4 bases, with 12 bases between. Germline V gene lookup returns CDR1 MNHNY and CDR2 SVGAGI (reference sequence). This CDR3 has 16 residues. The DNA of the CDR3 is TGTGCCAGCAGTTACCAAGCATCCTCAGGGGCCAACGTCCTGACTTTC. Its translation is CASSYQASSGANVLTF.

This rearrangement joins TRBV10-3 to TRBJ2-7, with 10 bases aligning to TRBD2. Germline CDR1 is ENHRY and CDR2 is SYGVKD. V lost 6 bases to trimming and J lost 0 bases; unmatched junction nucleotides: 5. The CDR3 totals 15 residues. The DNA for the CDR3 is TGTGCCATCAGCAGTGAGCGGGGGGGCTCCTACGAGCAGTACTTC. Translation gives CAISSERGGSYEQYF.

V gene TRBV2 combines with J gene TRBJ1-5; possible D gene TRBD1, 6 bases. V was clipped by 2 bases and J by 1 base, with 12 bases between them. CDR3 length: 16 residues. The germline CDR1 and CDR2 sequences are SNHLY and FYNNEI. The CDR3 DNA is TGTGCCAGCAGTGAAAGGGGGGGAGAGAGCAATCAGCCCCAGCATTTT. Encoded protein: CASSERGGESNQPQHF.

The CDR3, as DNA: TGCGCCAGCAGCCAAGCCCCGGGAGATGGGGCCAACGTCCTGACTTTC. It translates to CASSQAPGDGANVLTF. The V and J genes are TRBV4-3 and TRBJ2-6; TRBD2 is a possible D gene (6 bases). From germline, CDR1 is LGHNA and CDR2 YSLEER. The CDR3 runs to 16 residues. V was shortened by 1 base and J by 3 bases, with 10 bases between the two germline ends.